This paragraph covers one T cell receptor beta chain sequence. The repertoire was sequenced with immunoSEQ multiplex PCR; TCRdb's copy has only in-frame clones and lacks some. The table has 260,000 or so clones, 87% seen once. The V gene lost 3 bases and the J gene lost 3 bases, with 15 bases spanning the gap. Germline V gives CDR1 MGHRA, CDR2 YSYEKL. CDR3 length equals 15 residues. The data originate from a study of blood T cell repertoires in COVID-19. J is TRBJ2-7 and V is TRBV4-1, with D perhaps TRBD2 (5 bases). The origin of this receptor is a woman in her thirties with acute COVID-19. The sample comprised PBMCs or T cells enriched from blood (not recorded which). The CDR3 here is CASSHLPGAGYEQYF. The DNA of the CDR3 is TGCGCCAGCAGCCACTTGCCTGGCGCGGGCTACGAGCAGTACTTC.